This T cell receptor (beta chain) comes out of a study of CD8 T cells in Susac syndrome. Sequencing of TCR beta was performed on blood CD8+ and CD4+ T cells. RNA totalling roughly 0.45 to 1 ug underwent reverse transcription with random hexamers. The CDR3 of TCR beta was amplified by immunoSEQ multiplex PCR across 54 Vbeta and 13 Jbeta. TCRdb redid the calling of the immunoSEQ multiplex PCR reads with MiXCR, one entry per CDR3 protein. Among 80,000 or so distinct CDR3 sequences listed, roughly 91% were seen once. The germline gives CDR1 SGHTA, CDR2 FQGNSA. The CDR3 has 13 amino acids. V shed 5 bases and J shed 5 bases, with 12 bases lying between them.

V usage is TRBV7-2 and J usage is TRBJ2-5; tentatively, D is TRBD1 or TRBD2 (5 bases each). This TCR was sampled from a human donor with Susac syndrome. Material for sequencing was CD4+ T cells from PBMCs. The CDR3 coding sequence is TGTGCCAGCAGCCGGGACCTGTGGGAGACCCAGTACTTC. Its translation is CASSRDLWETQYF. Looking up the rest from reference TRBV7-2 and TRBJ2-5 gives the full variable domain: GAGVSQSPSNKVTEKGKDVELRCDPISGHTALYWYRQSLGQGLEFLIYFQGNSAPDKSGLPSDRFSAERTGGSVSTLTIQRTQQEDSAVYLCASSRDLWETQYFGPGTRLLVL.